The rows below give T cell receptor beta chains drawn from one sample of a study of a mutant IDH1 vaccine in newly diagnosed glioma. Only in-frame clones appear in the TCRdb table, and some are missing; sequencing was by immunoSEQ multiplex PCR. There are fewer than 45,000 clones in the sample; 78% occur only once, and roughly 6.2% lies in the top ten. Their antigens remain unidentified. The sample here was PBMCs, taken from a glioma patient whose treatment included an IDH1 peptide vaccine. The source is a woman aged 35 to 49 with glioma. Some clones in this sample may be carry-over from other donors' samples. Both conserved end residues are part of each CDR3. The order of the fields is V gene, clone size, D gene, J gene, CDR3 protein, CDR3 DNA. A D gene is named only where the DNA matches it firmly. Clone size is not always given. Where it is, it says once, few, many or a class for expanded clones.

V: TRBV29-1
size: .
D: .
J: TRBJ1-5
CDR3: CSVAVDGINQPQHF
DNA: TGCAGCGTTGCGGTGGACGGGATCAATCAGCCCCAGCATTTT

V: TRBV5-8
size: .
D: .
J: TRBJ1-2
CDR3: CASSLLGLTAGYTF
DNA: TGTGCCAGCAGCTTATTGGGACTAACGGCTGGCTACACCTTC

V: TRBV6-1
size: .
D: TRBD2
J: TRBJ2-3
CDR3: CASTNSGSTDTQYF
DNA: TGTGCCAGCACCAACAGCGGGAGTACAGATACGCAGTATTTT

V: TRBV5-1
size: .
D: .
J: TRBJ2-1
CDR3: CASRQVNNEQFF
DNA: TGCGCCAGCAGGCAGGTAAACAATGAGCAGTTCTTC

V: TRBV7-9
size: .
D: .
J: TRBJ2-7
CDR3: CASSSPGEQYF
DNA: TGTGCCAGCAGCTCCCCGGGCGAGCAGTACTTC

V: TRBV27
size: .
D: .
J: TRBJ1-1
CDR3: CASSLNGGITEAFF
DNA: TGTGCCAGCAGTTTAAACGGGGGGATCACTGAAGCTTTCTTT

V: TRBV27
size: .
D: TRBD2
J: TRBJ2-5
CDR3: CASSLRPASGIKETQYF
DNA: TGTGCCAGCAGTTTACGGCCGGCTAGCGGGATCAAAGAGACCCAGTACTTC

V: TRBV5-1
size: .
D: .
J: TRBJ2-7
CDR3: CASTGQPSYEQYF
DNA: TGCGCCAGCACCGGGCAGCCTTCCTACGAGCAGTACTTC

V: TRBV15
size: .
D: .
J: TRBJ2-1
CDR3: CATSFPPWHEQFF
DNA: TGTGCCACCAGTTTCCCGCCTTGGCATGAGCAGTTCTTC

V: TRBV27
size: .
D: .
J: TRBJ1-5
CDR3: CASSLVSGQQPQHF
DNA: TGTGCCAGCAGTTTAGTGTCAGGGCAACAGCCCCAGCATTTT

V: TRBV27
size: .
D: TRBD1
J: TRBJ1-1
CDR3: CASSFDRDTEAFF
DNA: TGTGCCAGCAGTTTCGACAGGGACACTGAAGCTTTCTTT

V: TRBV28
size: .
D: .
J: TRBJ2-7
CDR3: CASSSLGYYEQYF
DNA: TGTGCCAGCAGTTCCCTGGGCTACTACGAGCAGTACTTC

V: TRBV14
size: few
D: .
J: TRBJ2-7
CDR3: CASSQVGRGFSYEQYF
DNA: TGTGCCAGCAGCCAAGTGGGCAGGGGCTTCTCCTACGAGCAGTACTTC

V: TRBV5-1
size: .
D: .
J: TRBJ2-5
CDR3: CASSLSGQETQYF
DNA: TGCGCCAGCAGCTTGTCAGGCCAAGAGACCCAGTACTTC

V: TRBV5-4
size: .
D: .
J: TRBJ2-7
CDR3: CASSQYMGAYEQYF
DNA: TGTGCCAGCAGCCAATACATGGGCGCCTACGAGCAGTACTTC

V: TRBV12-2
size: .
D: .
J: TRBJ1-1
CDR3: CASRPQGKRDRSTEAFF
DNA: TGTGCAAGTCGCCCTCAGGGAAAAAGGGATAGGAGCACTGAAGCTTTCTTT

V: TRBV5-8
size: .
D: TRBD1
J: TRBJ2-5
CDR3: CASSLVGGQGLQYF
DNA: TGTGCCAGCAGCTTGGTAGGGGGACAGGGCTTGCAGTACTTC

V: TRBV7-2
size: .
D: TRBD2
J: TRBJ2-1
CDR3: CASSLGLAGDEQFF
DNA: TGTGCCAGCAGTTTGGGACTAGCGGGAGACGAGCAGTTCTTC

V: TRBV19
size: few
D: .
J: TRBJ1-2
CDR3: CASSKGPDGYTF
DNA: TGTGCCAGTAGTAAAGGTCCGGATGGCTACACCTTC

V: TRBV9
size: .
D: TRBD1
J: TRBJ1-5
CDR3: CASSVGDSENQPQHF
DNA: TGTGCCAGCAGCGTAGGGGACAGCGAGAATCAGCCCCAGCATTTT

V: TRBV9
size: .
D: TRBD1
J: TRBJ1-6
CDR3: CASSQGQGLSSYNSPLHF
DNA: TGTGCCAGCAGCCAGGGACAGGGGTTGAGCTCCTATAATTCACCCCTCCACTTT

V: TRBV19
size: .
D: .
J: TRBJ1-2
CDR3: CASTDHRVYYGYTF
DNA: TGTGCCAGTACCGATCACAGGGTCTACTATGGCTACACCTTC

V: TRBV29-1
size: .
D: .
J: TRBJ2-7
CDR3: CSVEDQISDEQYF
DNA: TGCAGCGTTGAAGATCAAATTTCGGACGAGCAGTACTTC

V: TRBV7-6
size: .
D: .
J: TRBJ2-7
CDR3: CASTPGPSYEQYF
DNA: TGTGCCAGCACCCCGGGCCCCTCCTACGAGCAGTACTTC

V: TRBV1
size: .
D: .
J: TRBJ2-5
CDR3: CTSSQDLRTGQETQYF
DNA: TGCACCAGCAGCCAAGATCTCCGGACTGGCCAAGAGACCCAGTACTTC

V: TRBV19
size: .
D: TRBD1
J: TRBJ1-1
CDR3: CASSGRGRQGLNTEAFF
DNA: TGTGCCAGTAGTGGAAGAGGGAGACAGGGTTTGAACACTGAAGCTTTCTTT

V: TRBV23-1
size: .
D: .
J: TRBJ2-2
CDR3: CASRITGEDTGELFF
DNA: TGCGCCAGCAGGATCACAGGGGAGGACACCGGGGAGCTGTTTTTT

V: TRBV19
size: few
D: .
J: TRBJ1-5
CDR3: CASTNGPNGQPQHF
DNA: TGTGCCAGTACCAACGGGCCGAATGGGCAGCCCCAGCATTTT

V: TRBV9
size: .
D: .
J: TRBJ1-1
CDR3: CASSVEGRTEAFF
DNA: TGTGCCAGCAGCGTAGAAGGCCGCACTGAAGCTTTCTTT

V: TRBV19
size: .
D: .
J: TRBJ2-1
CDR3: CASSYLGSNEQFF
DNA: TGTGCCAGTAGTTACTTAGGTAGCAATGAGCAGTTCTTC

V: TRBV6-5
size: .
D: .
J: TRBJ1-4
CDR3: CASTSLAGGEKLFF
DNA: TGTGCCAGCACGTCCCTCGCGGGCGGTGAAAAACTGTTTTTT

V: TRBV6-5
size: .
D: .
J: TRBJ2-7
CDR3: CASGPPTYEQYF
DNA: TGTGCCAGCGGGCCCCCCACCTACGAGCAGTACTTC

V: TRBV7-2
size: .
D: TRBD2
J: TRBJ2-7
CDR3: CASSHRSGGSSYEQYF
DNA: TGTGCCAGCAGCCACCGTAGCGGGGGAAGCTCCTACGAGCAGTACTTC

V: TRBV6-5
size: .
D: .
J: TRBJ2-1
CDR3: CASTLRGHYNEQFF
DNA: TGTGCCAGCACCCTTCGGGGGCATTACAATGAGCAGTTCTTC

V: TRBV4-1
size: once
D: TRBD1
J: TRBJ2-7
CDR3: CASSQETGGRDEQYF
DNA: TGCGCCAGCAGCCAAGAAACAGGGGGAAGGGACGAGCAGTACTTC

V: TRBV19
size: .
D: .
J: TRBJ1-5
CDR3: CASNFGQRNQPQHF
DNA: TGTGCCAGCAATTTTGGACAGCGCAATCAGCCCCAGCATTTT

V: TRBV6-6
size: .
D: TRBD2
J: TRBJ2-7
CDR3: CASRLGGESSYEQYF
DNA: TGTGCCAGCAGACTTGGGGGGGAGAGCTCCTACGAGCAGTACTTC

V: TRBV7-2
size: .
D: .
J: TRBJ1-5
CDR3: CASQAGVGNQPQHF
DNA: TGTGCCAGCCAAGCGGGTGTAGGCAATCAGCCCCAGCATTTT

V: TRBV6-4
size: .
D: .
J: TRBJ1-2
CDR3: CASSDSGGYGYTF
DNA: TGTGCCAGCAGTGACTCAGGGGGCTATGGCTACACCTTC

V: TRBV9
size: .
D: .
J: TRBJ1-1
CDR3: CASSVGARGTEAFF
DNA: TGTGCCAGCAGCGTAGGGGCGCGAGGCACTGAAGCTTTCTTT

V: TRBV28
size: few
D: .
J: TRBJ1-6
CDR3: CASRITGGDSPLHF
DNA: TGTGCCAGCAGGATTACCGGCGGAGATTCACCCCTCCACTTT

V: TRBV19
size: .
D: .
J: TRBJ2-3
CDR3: CASTSGATDTQYF
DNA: .

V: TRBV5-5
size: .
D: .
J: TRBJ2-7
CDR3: CASSQIGGLNEQYF
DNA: TGTGCCAGCAGCCAGATTGGGGGGCTAAACGAGCAGTACTTC

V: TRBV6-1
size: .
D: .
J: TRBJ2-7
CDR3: CAIRALVSPEQYF
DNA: TGTGCCATCAGGGCGCTAGTCTCCCCCGAGCAGTACTTC

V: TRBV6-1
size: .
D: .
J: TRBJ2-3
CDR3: CASTTWDFSTDTQYF
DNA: TGTGCCAGCACCACCTGGGACTTTAGCACAGATACGCAGTATTTT

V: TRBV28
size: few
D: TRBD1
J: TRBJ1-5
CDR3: CASSLSGGYQPQHF
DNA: TGTGCCAGCAGTTTATCAGGGGGCTATCAGCCCCAGCATTTT

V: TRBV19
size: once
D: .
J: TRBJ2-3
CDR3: CASSIEVRDTQYF
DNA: TGTGCCAGTAGTATAGAGGTCCGGGATACGCAGTATTTT

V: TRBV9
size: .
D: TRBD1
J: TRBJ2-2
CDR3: CASSDQTGIEPYTGELFF
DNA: TGTGCCAGCAGCGACCAGACAGGGATAGAGCCATACACCGGGGAGCTGTTTTTT

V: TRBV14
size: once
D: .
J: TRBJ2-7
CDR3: CASSQDLSPGYSYEQYF
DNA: TGTGCCAGCAGCCAAGATCTGTCCCCCGGATACTCCTACGAGCAGTACTTC

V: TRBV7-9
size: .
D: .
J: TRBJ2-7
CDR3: CASSLVAFEQYF
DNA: TGTGCCAGCAGCTTAGTTGCCTTTGAGCAGTACTTC

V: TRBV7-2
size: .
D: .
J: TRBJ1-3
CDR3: CASSPGRAAGNTIYF
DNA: TGTGCCAGCAGCCCGGGTCGGGCAGCTGGAAACACCATATATTTT

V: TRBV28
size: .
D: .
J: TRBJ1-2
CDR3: CASSFSRNYGYTF
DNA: TGTGCCAGCAGTTTCTCCAGAAACTATGGCTACACCTTC